The TCR beta chain under discussion was sequenced for a study of cytomegalovirus exposure and HLA in healthy donors. This PCR relied on a set of 60 Vbeta primers and 13 Jbeta primers. Measured with immunoSEQ multiplex PCR; TCRdb has only the in-frame clones, and not every one. The table records 120,000 to 150,000 clones, about 61% of them present only once. As regards this clone: Its antigen is not known.

Everyone who donated was a healthy bone marrow donor. With V trimmed by 5 bases and J by 2 bases, 10 bases remained unmatched. Per the germline V gene, CDR1 is MNHEY and CDR2 is SMNVEV (reference sequence). This CDR3 contains 18 residues. Study-level findings and limits: Associated with cytomegalovirus, according to the listing, were 150 to 200 TCR beta chains. It was only CMV serostatus that was available as immune exposure information. Being productive about 87% or about 30% of the time was typical of most TCR beta V segments in an earlier analysis.

V gene TRBV27 combines with J gene TRBJ2-6, with TRBD1 identical over 9 bases. Sequenced sample: PBMCs. This clonotype was obtained from a male donor in good health and CMV-seronegative. This CDR3 reads CASSPGSNRGPGANVLTF. For the CDR3, the DNA is TGTGCCAGCAGTCCGGGTAGTAACAGGGGGCCTGGGGCCAACGTCCTGACTTTC.